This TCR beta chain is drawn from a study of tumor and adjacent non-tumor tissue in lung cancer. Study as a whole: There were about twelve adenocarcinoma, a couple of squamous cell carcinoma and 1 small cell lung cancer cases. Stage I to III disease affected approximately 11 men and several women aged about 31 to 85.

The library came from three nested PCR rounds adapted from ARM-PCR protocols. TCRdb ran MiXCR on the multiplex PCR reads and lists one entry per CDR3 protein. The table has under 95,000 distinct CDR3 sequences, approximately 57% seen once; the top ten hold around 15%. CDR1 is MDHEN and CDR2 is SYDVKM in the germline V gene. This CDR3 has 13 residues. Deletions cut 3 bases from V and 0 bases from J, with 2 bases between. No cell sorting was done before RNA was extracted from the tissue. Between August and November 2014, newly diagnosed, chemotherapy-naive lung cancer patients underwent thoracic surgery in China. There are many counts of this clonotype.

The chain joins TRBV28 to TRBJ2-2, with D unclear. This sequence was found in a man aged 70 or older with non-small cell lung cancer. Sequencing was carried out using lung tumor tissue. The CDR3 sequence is CASSFPNTGELFF. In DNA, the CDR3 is TGTGCCAGCAGTTTTCCGAACACCGGGGAGCTGTTTTTT.